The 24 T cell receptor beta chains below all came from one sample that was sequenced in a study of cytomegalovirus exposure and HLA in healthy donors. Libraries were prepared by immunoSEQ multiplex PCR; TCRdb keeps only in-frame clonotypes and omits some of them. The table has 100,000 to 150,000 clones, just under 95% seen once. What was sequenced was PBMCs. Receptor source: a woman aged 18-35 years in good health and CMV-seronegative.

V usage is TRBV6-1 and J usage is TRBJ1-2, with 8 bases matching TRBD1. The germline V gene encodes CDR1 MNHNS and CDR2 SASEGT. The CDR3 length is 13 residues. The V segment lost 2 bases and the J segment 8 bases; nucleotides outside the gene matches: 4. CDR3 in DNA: TGTGCCAGCAGTGAACTGACAGGGGACGGCTACACCTTC. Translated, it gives CASSELTGDGYTF.

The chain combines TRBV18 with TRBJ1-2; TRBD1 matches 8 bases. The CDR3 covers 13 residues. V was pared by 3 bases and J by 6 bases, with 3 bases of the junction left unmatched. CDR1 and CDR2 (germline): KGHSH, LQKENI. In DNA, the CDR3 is TGTGCCAGCTCACCGGGACAGGCGGATGGCTACACCTTC. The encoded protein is CASSPGQADGYTF. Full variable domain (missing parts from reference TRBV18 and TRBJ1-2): NAGVMQNPRHLVRRRGQEARLRCSPMKGHSHVYWYRQLPEEGLKFMVYLQKENIIDESGMPKERFSAEFPKEGPSILRIQQVVRGDSAAYFCASSPGQADGYTFGSGTRLTVV.

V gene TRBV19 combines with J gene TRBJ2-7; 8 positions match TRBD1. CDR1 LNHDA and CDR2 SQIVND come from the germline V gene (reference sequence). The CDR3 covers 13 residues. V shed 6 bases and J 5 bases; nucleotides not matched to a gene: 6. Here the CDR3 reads CASSSDRVHEQYF. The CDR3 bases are TGTGCCAGTAGCTCGGACAGGGTCCACGAGCAGTACTTC.

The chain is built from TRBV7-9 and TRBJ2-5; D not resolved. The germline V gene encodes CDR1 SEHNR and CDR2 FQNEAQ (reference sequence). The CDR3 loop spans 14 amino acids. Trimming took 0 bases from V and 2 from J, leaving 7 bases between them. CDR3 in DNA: TGTGCCAGCAGCTTAGCTAGCTCGCAAGAGACCCAGTACTTC. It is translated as CASSLASSQETQYF.

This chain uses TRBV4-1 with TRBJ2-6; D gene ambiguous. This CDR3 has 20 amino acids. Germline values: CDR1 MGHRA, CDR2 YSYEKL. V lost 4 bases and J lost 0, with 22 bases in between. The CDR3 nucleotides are TGCGCCAGCAGCCCACTTGGAACAGTTCCAGAACACTCTGGGGCCAACGTCCTGACTTTC. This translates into CASSPLGTVPEHSGANVLTF.

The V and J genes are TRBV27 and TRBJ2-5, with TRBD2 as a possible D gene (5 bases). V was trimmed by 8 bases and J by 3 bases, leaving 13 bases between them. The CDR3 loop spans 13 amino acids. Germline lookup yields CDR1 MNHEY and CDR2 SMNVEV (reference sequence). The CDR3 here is CASGEGHEETQYF. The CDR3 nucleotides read TGTGCCAGCGGTGAGGGCCACGAAGAGACCCAGTACTTC.

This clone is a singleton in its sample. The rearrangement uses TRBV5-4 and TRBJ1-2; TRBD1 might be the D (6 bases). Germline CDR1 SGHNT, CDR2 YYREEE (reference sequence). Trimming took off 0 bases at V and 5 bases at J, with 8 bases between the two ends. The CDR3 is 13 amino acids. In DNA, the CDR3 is TGTGCCAGCAGCTTGGACGGGACATATGGCTACACCTTC. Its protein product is CASSLDGTYGYTF.

Written as DNA, the CDR3 is TGTGCCAGCAGTGACCGGGTCTCCTACGAGCAGTACTTC. Translating it yields CASSDRVSYEQYF. This chain connects TRBV2 to TRBJ2-7; D not resolved. The CDR3 runs to 13 residues. Germline V gene sequence: CDR1 SNHLY, CDR2 FYNNEI. Trimming shortened V by 3 bases and J by 0 bases, and 6 bases separated the two germline ends.

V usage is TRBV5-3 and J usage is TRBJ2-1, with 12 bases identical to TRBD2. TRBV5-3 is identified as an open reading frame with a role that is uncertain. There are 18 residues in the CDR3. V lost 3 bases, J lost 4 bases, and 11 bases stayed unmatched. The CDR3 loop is CARSWETSGSYVYNEQFF. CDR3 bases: TGTGCCAGAAGCTGGGAGACTAGCGGGAGTTATGTATACAATGAGCAGTTCTTC.

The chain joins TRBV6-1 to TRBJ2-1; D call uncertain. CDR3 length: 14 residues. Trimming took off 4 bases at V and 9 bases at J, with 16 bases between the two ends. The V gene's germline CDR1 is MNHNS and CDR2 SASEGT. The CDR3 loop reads CASSATISRGEQFF. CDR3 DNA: TGTGCCAGCAGTGCTACTATAAGTAGAGGTGAGCAGTTCTTC.

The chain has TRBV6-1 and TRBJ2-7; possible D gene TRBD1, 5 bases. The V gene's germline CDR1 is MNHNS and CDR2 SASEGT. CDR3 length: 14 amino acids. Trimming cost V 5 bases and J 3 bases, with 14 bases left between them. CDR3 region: CASSSHRSNYEQYF. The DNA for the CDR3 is TGTGCCAGCAGTAGTCACAGGTCAAACTACGAGCAGTACTTC.

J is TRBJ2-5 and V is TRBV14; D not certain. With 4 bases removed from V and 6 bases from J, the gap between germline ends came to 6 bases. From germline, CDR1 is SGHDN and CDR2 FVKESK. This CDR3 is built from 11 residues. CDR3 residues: CASSRSKTQYF. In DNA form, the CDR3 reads TGTGCCAGCAGCCGGAGTAAGACCCAGTACTTC.

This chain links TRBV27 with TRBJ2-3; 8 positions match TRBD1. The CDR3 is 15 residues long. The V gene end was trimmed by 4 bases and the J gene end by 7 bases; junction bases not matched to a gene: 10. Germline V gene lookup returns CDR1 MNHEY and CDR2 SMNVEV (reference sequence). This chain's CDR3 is CASSSGQGERYTQYF. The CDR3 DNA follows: TGTGCCAGCAGTTCCGGACAGGGCGAAAGGTATACGCAGTATTTT.

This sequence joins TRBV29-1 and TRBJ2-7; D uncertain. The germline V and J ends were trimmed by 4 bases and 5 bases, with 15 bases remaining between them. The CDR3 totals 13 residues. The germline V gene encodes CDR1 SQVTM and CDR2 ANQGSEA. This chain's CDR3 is CSVVDDNDDEQYF. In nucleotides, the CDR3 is TGCAGCGTTGTTGATGACAACGACGACGAGCAGTACTTC.

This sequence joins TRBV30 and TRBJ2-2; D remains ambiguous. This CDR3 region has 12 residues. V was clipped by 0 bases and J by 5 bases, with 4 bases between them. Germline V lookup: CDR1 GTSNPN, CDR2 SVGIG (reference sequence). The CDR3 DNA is TGTGCCTGGAGTGTATCGACCGGGGAGCTGTTTTTT. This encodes CAWSVSTGELFF.

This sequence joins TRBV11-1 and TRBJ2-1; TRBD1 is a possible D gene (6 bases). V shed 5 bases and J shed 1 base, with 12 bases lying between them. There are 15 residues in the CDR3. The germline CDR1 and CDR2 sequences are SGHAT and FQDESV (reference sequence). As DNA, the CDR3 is TGTGCCAGCAGCCTTACTAGGGGGTCCTACAATGAGCAGTTCTTC. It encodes CASSLTRGSYNEQFF.

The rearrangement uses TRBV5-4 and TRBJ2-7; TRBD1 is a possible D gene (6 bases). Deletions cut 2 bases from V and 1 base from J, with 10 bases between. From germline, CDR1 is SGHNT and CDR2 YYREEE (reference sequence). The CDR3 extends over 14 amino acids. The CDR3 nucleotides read TGTGCCAGCAGCTTCACAGGGCGGTCCTACGAGCAGTACTTC. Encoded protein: CASSFTGRSYEQYF.

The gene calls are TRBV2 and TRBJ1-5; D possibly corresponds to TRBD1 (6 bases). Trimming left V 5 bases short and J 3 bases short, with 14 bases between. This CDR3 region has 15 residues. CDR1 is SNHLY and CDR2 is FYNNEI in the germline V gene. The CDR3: CASSYGQLVNQPQHF. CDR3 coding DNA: TGTGCCAGCAGTTACGGACAGCTAGTCAATCAGCCCCAGCATTTT.

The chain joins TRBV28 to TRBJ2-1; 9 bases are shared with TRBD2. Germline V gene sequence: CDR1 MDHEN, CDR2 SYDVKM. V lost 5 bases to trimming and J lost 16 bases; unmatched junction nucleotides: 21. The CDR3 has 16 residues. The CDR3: CASSPRGFSGGSKFFF. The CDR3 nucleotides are TGTGCCAGCAGTCCCCGGGGTTTTAGCGGGGGTTCCAAATTTTTCTTC.

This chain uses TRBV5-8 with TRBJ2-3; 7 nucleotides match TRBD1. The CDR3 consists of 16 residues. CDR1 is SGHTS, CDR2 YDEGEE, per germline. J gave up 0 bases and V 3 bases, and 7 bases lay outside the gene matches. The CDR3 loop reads CASSSGTETSTDTQYF. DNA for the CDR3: TGTGCCAGCAGCTCCGGGACAGAGACTAGCACAGATACGCAGTATTTT.

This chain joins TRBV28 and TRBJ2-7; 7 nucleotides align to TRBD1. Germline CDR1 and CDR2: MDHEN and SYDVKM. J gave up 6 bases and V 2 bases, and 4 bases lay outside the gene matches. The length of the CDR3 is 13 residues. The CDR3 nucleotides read TGTGCCAGCAGTTTAGACAGGGCTGGCGAGCAGTACTTC. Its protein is CASSLDRAGEQYF.

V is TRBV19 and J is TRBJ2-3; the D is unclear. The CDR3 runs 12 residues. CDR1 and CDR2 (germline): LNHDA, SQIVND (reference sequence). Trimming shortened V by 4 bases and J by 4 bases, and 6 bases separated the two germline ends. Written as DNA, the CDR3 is TGTGCCAGTAGTAGCGATGCAGATACGCAGTATTTT. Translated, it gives CASSSDADTQYF.

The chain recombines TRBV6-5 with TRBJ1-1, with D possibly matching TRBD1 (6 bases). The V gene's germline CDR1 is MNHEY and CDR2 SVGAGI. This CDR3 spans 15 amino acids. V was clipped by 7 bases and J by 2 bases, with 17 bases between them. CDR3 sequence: CASTHSGHGNTEAFF. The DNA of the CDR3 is TGTGCCAGCACCCACTCGGGACACGGAAACACTGAAGCTTTCTTT.

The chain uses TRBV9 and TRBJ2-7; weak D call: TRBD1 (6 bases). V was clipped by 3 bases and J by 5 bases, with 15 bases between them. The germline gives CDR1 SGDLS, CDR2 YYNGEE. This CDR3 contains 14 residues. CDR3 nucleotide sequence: TGTGCCAGCAGCGAGGGGGTTAAGGGTCACGAGCAGTACTTC. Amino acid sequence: CASSEGVKGHEQYF. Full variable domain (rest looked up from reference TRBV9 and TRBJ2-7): DSGVTQTPKHLITATGQRVTLRCSPRSGDLSVYWYQQSLDQGLQFLIQYYNGEERAKGNILERFSAQQFPDLHSELNLSSLELGDSALYFCASSEGVKGHEQYFGPGTRLTVT.